Listed here is a single T cell receptor beta chain. Time point in this sample: newly diagnosed GD, antithyroid drugs for less than 3 months. Making the TCR library involved RNA that had been extracted from PBMCs. Assembly of TCR beta libraries relied on iRepertoire HTBI primers together with Arm-PCR of CDR3 regions. TCRdb used MiXCR to reprocess the multiplex PCR reads, holding one entry per CDR3 protein. The sample carries roughly 500,000 distinct CDR3 sequences, roughly 12% recorded once. The data are from a study of regulatory T cells in long-lasting Graves disease. This CDR3 comprises 12 residues. Trimming left V 8 bases short and J 1 base short, with 7 bases between. Germline-derived CDR1 and CDR2 are ENHRY and SYGVKD. These data also featured in a second study, about T cells in Graves' hyperthyroidism and ophthalmopathy.

Sequenced material: peripheral blood mononuclear cells (PBMCs), taken at new diagnosis, from a patient treated with antithyroid drugs. The clonotype originates from a man aged 25 to 40 with Graves disease. The chain links TRBV10-3 to TRBJ2-3; the D gene is possibly TRBD2 (5 bases). CDR3: CAIWTGTDTQYF. DNA for the CDR3: TGTGCCATCTGGACTGGCACAGATACGCAGTATTTT.